This is a list of T cell receptor beta chains from one sample in a study of regulatory T cells in long-lasting Graves disease. A single record per CDR3 protein comes from TCRdb applying MiXCR to the multiplex PCR reads. The table records about 440,000 distinct CDR3 sequences, 15% of them present only once. These same data were also listed under a study on T cells in Graves' hyperthyroidism and ophthalmopathy.

The specimen was peripheral blood mononuclear cells (PBMCs), collected at new diagnosis, from a patient treated with antithyroid drugs. The receptors shown here come from a woman between 25 and 40 years old with Graves disease. CDR3s include the opening cysteine and the closing phenylalanine or tryptophan. D genes are given only for firm matches. Not every row has a clone size; where given, it reads once, few, many or a size class.

V gene	D gene	J gene	clone size	CDR3 DNA	CDR3 protein
TRBV28	.	TRBJ2-2	many	TGTGCCAGCAGTTTCTTTGCGGGACCGAACACCGGGGAGCTGTTTTTT	CASSFFAGPNTGELFF
TRBV12-3/TRBV12-4	.	TRBJ1-2	.	TGTGCCAGCAGTAAACAGGACAACTATGGCTACACCTTC	CASSKQDNYGYTF
TRBV6-1	.	TRBJ1-1	few	TGTGCCAGCAGTGATCAAGGGGGTGTGGGCACTGAAGCTTTCTTT	CASSDQGGVGTEAFF
TRBV30	TRBD2	TRBJ2-1	few	TGTGCCTGGAGCCGGACTAGCGGGGCCTACAATGAGCAGTTCTTC	CAWSRTSGAYNEQFF
TRBV13	.	TRBJ2-7	many	TGTGCCAGCACGTTTTGGGGCTCCTACGAGCAGTACTTC	CASTFWGSYEQYF
TRBV6-1	TRBD1	TRBJ1-5	many	TGTGCCAGCAGCCTGGGACAGCTCTTCAATCAGCCCCAGCATTTT	CASSLGQLFNQPQHF
TRBV6-5	TRBD2	TRBJ2-7	.	TGTGCCAGCAGTTCACAACTAGCGGCTGCTTACTACGAGCAGTACTTC	CASSSQLAAAYYEQYF
TRBV2	.	TRBJ2-1	many	TGTGCCAGCAGTTCCGGCTCAAGCTCCTACAATGAGCAGTTCTTC	CASSSGSSSYNEQFF
TRBV12-3/TRBV12-4	TRBD1	TRBJ2-7	.	TGTGCCAGCAGTCCAGGGACAGATAAGGAGTACTTC	CASSPGTDKEYF
TRBV24-1	TRBD1	TRBJ2-2	.	TGTGCCACCAGTGATCATGACAGGGCGGACACCGGGGAGCTGTTTTTT	CATSDHDRADTGELFF
TRBV7-9	.	TRBJ2-2	few	TGTGCCAGCAGCTTAGCGACAGGGAGGGCCGGGGAGCTGTTTTTT	CASSLATGRAGELFF
TRBV29-1	.	TRBJ1-1	few	TGCAGCGTCAGAGAGGGTTACACTGAAGCTTTCTTT	CSVREGYTEAFF
TRBV24-1	TRBD1	TRBJ1-5	many	TGTGCCACCGGACAGGCCGGCAATCAGCCCCAGCATTTT	CATGQAGNQPQHF
TRBV6-1	.	TRBJ1-1	many	TGTGCCAGCAAGGCGGTTAAGAACACTGAAGCTTTCTTT	CASKAVKNTEAFF
TRBV27	.	TRBJ2-2	many	TGTGCCAGCAGTTTACCCGGGGACCCGGACACCGGGGAGCTGTTTTTT	CASSLPGDPDTGELFF
TRBV19	.	TRBJ2-7	.	TGTGCCACCTCAGGGAGAGGGGTCCACGAGCAGTACTTC	CATSGRGVHEQYF
TRBV6-1	.	TRBJ1-1	few	TGTGCCAGCAATGAGAATACAGTCAACACTGAAGCTTTCTTT	CASNENTVNTEAFF
TRBV7-9	.	TRBJ1-6	few	TGTGCCAGCAGCTTTGGGGGCATCGTCTATAATTCACCCCTCCACTTT	CASSFGGIVYNSPLHF
TRBV10-3	.	TRBJ1-5	many	TGTGCCATCGGACTTGCCCAGGGTCAGCCCCAGCATTTT	CAIGLAQGQPQHF
TRBV30	.	TRBJ2-1	many	TGTGCCTGGAGTGTCATTGGGGGAGGTTATGAGCAGTTCTTC	CAWSVIGGGYEQFF
TRBV28	TRBD1	TRBJ2-4	.	TGTGCCAGCAGTTTATATAACACAGGGGGCCTTCAGTACTTC	CASSLYNTGGLQYF
TRBV10-3	.	TRBJ1-5	few	TGTGCCATCAGAGGGGGTGACAGAGACAATCAGCCCCAGCATTTT	CAIRGGDRDNQPQHF
TRBV27	.	TRBJ2-1	many	TGTGCCAGCAGCCTTACCTACCCTAGGAGGGCAGTTAACAATGAGCAGTTCTTC	CASSLTYPRRAVNNEQFF
TRBV12-3/TRBV12-4	.	TRBJ1-5	many	TGTGCCAGCAGATATACCAAGGTTCAGCCCCAGCATTTT	CASRYTKVQPQHF
TRBV18	.	TRBJ1-1	many	TGTGCCAGCTCACCAGCGAACACTGAAGCTTTCTTT	CASSPANTEAFF
TRBV6-1	.	TRBJ2-7	.	TGTGCCAGCAAGGGGGGAGGGGGTGGCGAGCAGTACTTC	CASKGGGGGEQYF
TRBV7-2	.	TRBJ1-2	few	TGTGCCAGCAGCTTAGCCGGGGGGGGCTATGGCTACACCTTC	CASSLAGGGYGYTF
TRBV6-1	TRBD2	TRBJ2-7	many	TGTGCCAGCAGCCCTAGCGGGAGGTACGAGCAGTACTTC	CASSPSGRYEQYF
TRBV20-1	.	TRBJ2-4	.	TGCAGTGCTCGAACCACAGGGAGAATAGCCAAAAACATTCAGTACTTC	CSARTTGRIAKNIQYF
TRBV29-1	TRBD2	TRBJ2-5	once	TGCAGCGTACTGACTAGCGGACGCCAAGAGACCCAGTACTTC	CSVLTSGRQETQYF
TRBV11-2	.	TRBJ1-1	many	TGTGCCAGCAGCGGACGGTGGGTGAACACTGAAGCTTTCTTT	CASSGRWVNTEAFF
TRBV30	.	TRBJ1-1	many	TGTGCCTGGTCCCGAGGGGGGTGGGCTGAAGCTTTCTTT	CAWSRGGWAEAFF
TRBV5-1	TRBD2	TRBJ2-1	.	TGCGCCAGCAGCCATGGTTGGACTAGCGGCAATGAGCAGTTCTTC	CASSHGWTSGNEQFF
TRBV7-2	.	TRBJ1-6	.	TGTGCCAGCAGAGTCCCTAATTCACCCCTCCACTTT	CASRVPNSPLHF
TRBV9	.	TRBJ2-2	few	TGTGCCAGCAGCGTGAGTGGCGGGGAGCTGTTTTTT	CASSVSGGELFF
TRBV7-6	TRBD2	TRBJ2-1	.	TGTGCCAGCAGCTTAATCCATACTAGCGGGGGTGGTTACAATGAGCAGTTCTTC	CASSLIHTSGGGYNEQFF
TRBV20-1	.	TRBJ2-1	many	TGCAGTGCTAGAGATCCGGGGAGCGGCGGTGAGCAGTTCTTC	CSARDPGSGGEQFF
TRBV11-2	TRBD2	TRBJ2-3	many	TGTGCCAGCAGCCCAACTAGCGGGACCGCAACAGATACGCAGTATTTT	CASSPTSGTATDTQYF
TRBV11-3	.	TRBJ2-2	many	TGTGCCAGCAGCTTAGGAGGTGGTGGGGGAGGGAACACCGGGGAGCTGTTTTTT	CASSLGGGGGGNTGELFF
TRBV5-1	TRBD2	TRBJ2-1	many	TGCGCCAGCAGCTTGGCGGGACTAGCGAATGAGCAGTTCTTC	CASSLAGLANEQFF
TRBV19	.	TRBJ1-2	few	TGTGCCAGTAGGCCCCAGTTGGACAGACTCTATGGCTACACCTTC	CASRPQLDRLYGYTF
TRBV7-9	TRBD1	TRBJ2-7	many	TGTGCCAGCAGCTTAGCGGCTAGGGACAGGTCGCAGGACGAGCAGTACTTC	CASSLAARDRSQDEQYF
TRBV11-3	TRBD1	TRBJ1-2	many	TGTGCCAGCAGCCCCCGGACAGGGGGCTACTATGGCTACACCTTC	CASSPRTGGYYGYTF
TRBV9	.	TRBJ2-3	.	TGTGCCAGCAGCGTAGGTGCCCCCACAGATACGCAGTATTTT	CASSVGAPTDTQYF
TRBV12-3/TRBV12-4	TRBD2	TRBJ2-1	many	TGTGCCAGCAGTTTAGCGCCATCGACTAGCGGCTACTACAATGAGCAGTTCTTC	CASSLAPSTSGYYNEQFF
TRBV10-3	.	TRBJ2-3	many	TGTGCCACTGGGACTAGCACAGATACGCAGTATTTT	CATGTSTDTQYF
TRBV11-2	.	TRBJ1-1	few	TGTGCCAGCAGAAGTCCCCAGGGAGCCGAAGCTTTCTTT	CASRSPQGAEAFF
TRBV30	TRBD2	TRBJ2-5	.	TGTGCCTGGGACTCTAGCGGGAGTTACGGAGAGACCCAGTACTTC	CAWDSSGSYGETQYF
TRBV5-6	.	TRBJ2-5	.	TGTGCCAGCAGCTTGGGCCGGTGGGAGACCCAGTACTTC	CASSLGRWETQYF
TRBV5-5	.	TRBJ1-4	many	TGTGCCAGCAGCCTGACACCAGAGAGTGAAAAACTGTTTTTT	CASSLTPESEKLFF
TRBV27	.	TRBJ2-6	.	TGTGCCAGCAGTGGCGGTAGCGCTTCTGGGGCCAACGTCCTGACTTTC	CASSGGSASGANVLTF
TRBV6-5	.	TRBJ1-2	.	TGTGCCAGCAGTTCCCAACGACGGAACTATGGCTACACCTTC	CASSSQRRNYGYTF
TRBV5-1	TRBD1	TRBJ2-4	many	TGCGCCAGCAGCCCGTGGGACAGGTATCAAAACATTCAGTACTTC	CASSPWDRYQNIQYF
TRBV30	.	TRBJ2-2	many	TGTGCCTGGAGTGTGTTGCACACCGGGGAGCTGTTTTTT	CAWSVLHTGELFF
TRBV6-2/TRBV6-3	TRBD2	TRBJ2-2	.	TGTGCCAGCAGCCAAGGACTAGCGGGAGGTACCGGGGAGCTGTTTTTT	CASSQGLAGGTGELFF